The entry that follows covers one T cell receptor beta chain sequence. Its antigen is as yet unknown. The data are from a study of T cell responses to AZD1222 COVID-19 vaccine. Broader study findings: Researchers took repertoire samples only after the peak T cell response had come. There were mostly white British donors and more females than males, and clonal diversity was possibly underestimated.

The V and J ends lost 1 base and 6 bases, in that order; junction bases with no gene match: 12. CDR1 and CDR2 from the germline V gene are SEHNR and FQNEAQ (reference sequence). This CDR3 has 18 residues. Measured with immunoSEQ multiplex PCR; TCRdb has only the in-frame clones, and not every one. The table records around 150,000 clones, about nine tenths of them present only once. The input for sequencing was peripheral blood, taken on day 0 of AZD1222 vaccination. V is TRBV7-9 and J is TRBJ2-1; 10 nucleotides line up with TRBD2. The clonotype originates from an adult in good health. CDR3 sequence (DNA): TGTGCCAGCAGCTTAGGTCTAGCGGGAGCCTTATATTTCAATGAGCAGTTCTTC. This encodes CASSLGLAGALYFNEQFF.